This TCR beta chain emerged from a study of blood T cell repertoires in COVID-19. Measured with immunoSEQ multiplex PCR; TCRdb has only the in-frame clones, and not every one. Here the sample spans more than 45,000 clones, 75% to 95% being singletons. The TCR comes from a man between 65 and 85 years old with active COVID-19. The sample was peripheral blood.

For the CDR3, the DNA is TGTGCCAGCAGCCCGCGGGGGGGCATGTACGAGCAGTACTTC. The encoded protein is CASSPRGGMYEQYF. The gene calls are TRBV3-1 (or the pseudogene TRBV3-2) and TRBJ2-7, with 9 bases aligning to TRBD2. The ends lost 4 bases at V and 4 bases at J; junction bases unmatched: 5. The CDR3 spans 14 residues. Germline CDR1 is LGHDT and CDR2 is YNNKEL (reference sequence).